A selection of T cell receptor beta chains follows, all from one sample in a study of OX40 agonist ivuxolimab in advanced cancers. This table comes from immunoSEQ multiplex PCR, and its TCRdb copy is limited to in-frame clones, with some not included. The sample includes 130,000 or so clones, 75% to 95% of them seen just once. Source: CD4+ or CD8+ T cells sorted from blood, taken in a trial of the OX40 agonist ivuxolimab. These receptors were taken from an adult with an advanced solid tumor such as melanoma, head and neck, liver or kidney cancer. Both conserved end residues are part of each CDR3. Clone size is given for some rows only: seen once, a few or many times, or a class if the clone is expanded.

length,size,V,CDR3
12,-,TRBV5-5,CASSRGVDRESF
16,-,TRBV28,CASSILQGNANYGYTF
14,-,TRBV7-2,CASKLRTGNTEAFF
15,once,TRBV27,CASKELQGPEQPQHF
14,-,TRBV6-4,CASSDSSSTDTQYF
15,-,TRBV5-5,CASSLDIGAQETQYF
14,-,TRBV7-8,CASSPRDSAGEQYF
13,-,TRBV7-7,CASSLGQGQPQHF
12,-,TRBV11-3,CAVSSGPNEQFF
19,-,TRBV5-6,CASSARQGGIGYSNQPQHF
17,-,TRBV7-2,CASSLGFPGQVTDTQYF
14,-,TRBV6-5,CASSPSSSGNTIYF
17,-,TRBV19,CASSGQGTSGRTDTQYF
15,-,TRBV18,CASSLGDGSTDTQYF
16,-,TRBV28,CASSLQAGATYNEQFF
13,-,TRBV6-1,CASNTQGTTEAFF
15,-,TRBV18,CASSRTGTGTYEQYF
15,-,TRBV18,CASSRDEASNYGYTF
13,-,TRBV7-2,CASSLRPYTEAFF
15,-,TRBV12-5,CASGPGTGDTGELFF
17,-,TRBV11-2,CASSLGGLAGYQETQYF
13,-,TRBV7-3,CASSAPGEYEQYF
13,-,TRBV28,CASTGLAYNEQFF
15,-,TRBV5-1,CASSLGGRGQETQYF
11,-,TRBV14,CASSQQGPLRF
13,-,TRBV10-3,CAISESMENEQFF
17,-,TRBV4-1,CASSQDLGDSSYNEQFF
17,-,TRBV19,CASSMVGQGRMNTEAFF
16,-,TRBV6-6,CASSYPGQGNYNEQFF
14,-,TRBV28,CASSRDGGNQPQHF
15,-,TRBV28,CASSTAGAGWEKLFF
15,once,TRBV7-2,CASSPRQDWNTEAFF
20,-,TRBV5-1,CASSPLSSSREGTSYNEQFF
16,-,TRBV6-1,CASSDQDRGNNSPLHF
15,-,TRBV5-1,CASSYREGSYNEQFF
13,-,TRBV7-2,CASSPAGIGELFF
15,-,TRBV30,CAWSVRGGLYNEQFF
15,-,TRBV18,CASSPPGGSYNEQFF
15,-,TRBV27,CASSPSRAGGQPQHF
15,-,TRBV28,CASPSPGRMNTEAFF
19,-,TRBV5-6,CASSLYGTGGARGNQPQHF
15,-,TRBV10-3,CAISDTSGRTVEQFF